This entry is about one T cell receptor beta chain. Its antigen is currently not known. Base qualities are missing; no much larger clone stands one base away. The record originates from a study of cytomegalovirus exposure and HLA in healthy donors listed by TCRdb under 2017. Study-level background: In an earlier analysis of under 750 of the donors, approximately 260 Gb of sequence data and 117 million unique TCR beta sequences from 180 million or so T cells were reported. Along with the roughly 670-subject first cohort, a separate validation cohort of over a hundred different subjects was used. An early release covering approximately 600 HLA-typed donors comprised 250 to 350 gigabases of sequencing data and some 79 million unique TCR sequences. The study combined high-throughput TCR immunosequencing, statistical association of individual TCRs with disease status, and machine learning to predict cytomegalovirus infection status. Every discovery cohort repertoire had been produced on one sequencing platform. The genetic ancestry cluster associated with self-reported Caucasian donors included around four fifths of the 398 genotyped donors. Across approximately 420 genotyped donors of the cohort, an average of approximately 240,000 unique TCR beta nucleotide sequences per donor were sequenced, and around 20% of those sequences were non-productive. Class I and class II HLA loci were covered by the typing at four-digit resolution. Several DR-DQ haplotypes were treated as single units for association and clustering because of strong linkage in the cohort. Donor age, sex, ethnicity and CMV serostatus were compiled alongside the repertoire data. Using immunosequencing, the study profiled T cell repertoires from 500 to 800 subjects and related those repertoires to cytomegalovirus serostatus. A later analysis re-examined previously published TCR beta repertoires from 610 or so donors and added high-resolution HLA genotyping to investigate patterns of TCR occurrence. The number of donors typed differed by locus, with roughly 629-640 for A, B, C, DRB1 and DQB1, 522 for DQA1, over 600 for DPA1, and over 400 for DPB1. Rather than drawing on any new phenotypic data, the later analysis identified candidate immune exposures from TCR beta sequences and the way those sequences occurred across donors. The study aimed to test whether signatures of past pathogen exposure could be identified by cataloging public T cell receptors. In a later genetic analysis, genome-wide SNP genotypes for about three fifths of the roughly 670 donors were used, and that subset was treated as a discovery cohort. An earlier analysis of 587 of the donors applied high-throughput TCR beta sequencing to assess whether each TCR beta V gene segment acted as functional or pseudogenic. Overall results and qualifications from the work: Linkage disequilibrium might explain the correlated functional status among segregating V segments, but an unknown experimental factor could not be ruled out. An earlier analysis of several hundred of the donors showed that most TCR beta V segments appeared in productive rearrangements either about 87% or about 30% of the time, which broadly matched IMGT annotations. Specific HLA alleles were associated with about 17,000 TCR beta sequences at a false discovery rate of 0.05 in a later analysis. Across donors, most TCR sequences were observed very rarely, whereas some public TCRs were present in many individuals. Because HLA typing was unavailable for some donors at each locus, only the typed subset was used in association tests. Several of the top co-occurrence clusters appeared to be linked to parvovirus B19, influenza, CMV and Epstein-Barr virus, according to a later analysis. A further reported finding was that TCR beta sequences accurately predicted the HLA-A and HLA-B alleles for most subjects in the first cohort. A later genetic analysis reported fewer N-insertions in productive TCRs among donors in an Asian-associated ancestry cluster than the roughly 700-donor mean. Strong co-occurrence of HLA alleles, especially DR and DQ, made assigning TCR associations to individual alleles difficult. According to a later analysis, TCR association rates differed among HLA loci, with DRB1 alleles showing the most associated TCRs and HLA-C alleles showing the fewest. Some IMGT-functional V segments, including TRBV6-2 and TRBV6-3, could not be told apart with the 87-base-pair reads, so those segments were excluded. The authors suggested that the approach could potentially be generalized to other disease states and immunological phenotypes. The cohort was sequenced for TCR beta chains only, and without alpha or paired-chain data the features that could be detected were limited. Immune exposure information for the cohort was limited to CMV serostatus. A few of the identified cytomegalovirus-associated TCR beta chains were confirmed in vitro to be specific for cytomegalovirus antigens. Over 15 rarely observed V segments, including chromosome 9 orphons, were excluded from the earlier analysis of some 590 of the donors because counts were too low. A later analysis found that HLA-associated TCR beta chains were more clonally expanded and had lower generation probabilities than equally common non-associated chains. In both the original and validation cohorts, the classifier was reported to diagnose cytomegalovirus status with high specificity and sensitivity. The study gave a list of 150 to 200 TCR beta chains associated with cytomegalovirus. A cluster of highly shared sequence variants was judged likely to represent a technical artifact of the sequencing pipeline. V-gene and J-gene trimming of TCR beta chains was associated with a missense DCLRE1C variant in a later genetic analysis, and the association was replicated in an independent cohort. Presence/absence analyses assumed roughly uniform sequencing depth across donors, an assumption that may not hold. Most CMV-associated TCR beta chains appeared to be HLA-restricted in a later analysis, and the HLA associations seemed to be driven largely by CMV exposure.

Library creation used the immunoSEQ multiplex PCR assay. For the multiplex PCR, a mixture combining 60 forward primers for TCR Vbeta segments and 13 reverse primers for TCR Jbeta segments was used. A multiplex PCR assay on genomic DNA amplified the CDR3 region of rearranged TCR beta genes. Amplified TCR beta libraries were sequenced as 87-base-pair reads on the Illumina HiSeq System. The published analysis was carried out like this. In a later analysis, tens of millions of unique TCR beta chains were counted across the approximately 640 repertoires, and around 11 million of these chains were shared by at least two donors. Raw reads were error-corrected and collapsed into unique sequences with a nearest-neighbor algorithm that merged closely related sequences to remove PCR and sequencing errors. V, D and J gene segments were assigned by aligning CDR3 sequences to IMGT reference sequences. For a sequence to be retained, a match of at least six nucleotides to both a V gene segment and a J gene segment was required. Rearrangements were called productive when the CDR3 lacked stop codons and stayed in frame with V and J; all others were non-productive. CDR3 was defined according to IMGT convention as the region running from the second conserved V-encoded cysteine to the conserved J-encoded phenylalanine. In an earlier analysis of approximately 500 of the donors, sequences lacking an unambiguous match to a single V gene segment were excluded. An earlier analysis of 500 to 600 of the donors classified V segments as functional when productive rearrangements were above 56.7% and as segregating when the standard deviation between donors was above 5%. A statistical classification framework was built for diagnosing cytomegalovirus status from the catalog of TCR beta chain sequences. In a later analysis, V and J genes were assigned by comparing TCR nucleotide sequences against IMGT/GENE-DB human TR gene sequences. In a later analysis, CDR3 sequences and most-parsimonious VDJ recombination scenarios were assigned using the TCRdist pipeline. A later analysis defined each TCR beta chain by its CDR3 amino acid sequence plus V-gene family, and excluded reads lacking a unique V-gene family. A later analysis removed 500 to 600 highly shared, low-generation-probability nucleotide sequences to deal with suspected cross-contamination and a sequencing artifact. In a later analysis, a clonal expansion index was calculated for each public chain from normalized within-repertoire ranks of inferred template counts. Generation probabilities in a later analysis came from a VDJ recombination model fitted to out-of-frame rearrangements, and those results were checked against IGoR. In a later analysis, TCR-TCR, TCR-HLA and TCR-CMV co-occurrence was scored with hypergeometric tests, and a repertoire-size bias correction was applied to TCR pairs. In a later analysis, false discovery rates were estimated by permuting HLA or CMV assignments 20 times. In a later analysis, co-occurring TCRs were grouped with DBSCAN, and TCRdist sequence similarity was added when clustering was performed within HLA-allele-positive subsets. Repertoires with fewer than 30,000 or more than 120,000 public chains, plus five repertoires with anomalous nucleotide sharing, were excluded from co-occurrence clustering. The immuneACCESS repertoire file appears here via TCRdb, limited to in-frame rearrangements. These files lack a portion of the clones; in checked studies, under half of the deficit traces to unresolved V genes, and the cause of the others is not known. V, J and clone size derive from that table, while D and trimming were established from the DNA sequence. The sample table records about 140,000 clones; 70% to 90% of these occur just once. About 0.51% of the sample comes from the top ten.

V gives up 0 bases and J gives up 6 bases, and the segment between their germline ends measures 8 bases. The germline V gene gives CDR1 as ENHRY and CDR2 as SYGVKD. The CDR3, from cysteine to phenylalanine, totals 14 residues. The retained sequence is limited to the CDR3, 42 bases, with the frame set at the first base. In total, roughly 670 healthy bone marrow donors made up the cohort. Cohort members were all nominally healthy when sampled, although unrecorded immune exposures were likely present. The donor tested CMV seronegative and was one of the 352 seronegative cohort members. Each donor provided a peripheral blood sample, and peripheral blood mononuclear cells were used for TCR beta sequencing. The Qiagen DNeasy Blood Extraction Kit was used to extract genomic DNA from the blood cell samples.

The rearrangement combines TRBV10-3 with TRBJ2-2; the D gene identity is not certain. The sequencing sample was made of PBMCs. The clonotype comes from a woman aged 40 to 50 in good health and CMV-seronegative. CDR3 reads: CAISESGRPGELFF. The bases are TGTGCCATCAGTGAGTCGGGCCGTCCCGGGGAGCTGTTTTTT.